The clone carrying this T cell receptor (beta chain) appeared many times. The antigen is unknown. TCR beta VDJ combinations and CDR3 sequences were profiled from genomic DNA. TCRdb itself ran the reads through MiXCR, one entry per CDR3 protein. This sample has around 150,000 distinct CDR3 sequences, with about 50% found just once. This sample stems from a study of CD8+CD57+ T cells in acquired aplastic anemia. Turning to the study itself: On average, sorted CD4+ and CD8+ cells gave about 2.9 ug of DNA.

Whole-study findings and limits: Controls did not differ significantly from patients in CD8+ Simpson's diversity. Between patients and controls, approximately 29 CD8+ CDR3 sequences were found in common.

Trimming took 2 bases from V and 0 from J, leaving 15 bases between them. CDR3 length: 17 residues. Germline V gene lookup returns CDR1 LGHNA and CDR2 YNFKEQ. Patients who underwent sequencing had shown CD8+CD57+ cell expansion by flow cytometry. This TCR was sampled from a human donor with aplastic anemia. The sequenced sample was sorted CD4+, CD8+, or CD8+CD57+ T cells (not recorded which) from PBMCs. The V call is TRBV4-2, the J call TRBJ2-3; tentative D call: TRBD2 (6 bases). The CDR3: CASSQLVSEGSTDTQYF. In DNA form, the CDR3 reads TGTGCCAGCAGCCAACTGGTCTCGGAGGGAAGCACAGATACGCAGTATTTT.